These 20 T cell receptor beta chains came from one sample sequenced in a study of blood T cells in healthy people across ages. A J-beta primer mix and a sample-barcoded 5' primer were used in a second PCR of roughly 7 to 12 cycles. TCRdb redid the calling of the 5' RACE reads with MiXCR, one entry per CDR3 protein. The sample shows hundreds of thousands of distinct CDR3 sequences, over 45% of them seen only once. The sequencing sample was made of blood. The receptors shown here come from a woman aged 55 to 70 in good health.

V gene TRBV10-3 combines with J gene TRBJ2-7; a possible D gene is TRBD2 (6 bases). The length of the CDR3 is 14 residues. Germline V gene sequence: CDR1 ENHRY, CDR2 SYGVKD. V was pared by 4 bases and J by 4 bases, with 14 bases between. CDR3 residues: CAISVTGEDYEQYF. In nucleotides, the CDR3 is TGTGCCATCAGTGTGACGGGAGAAGATTACGAGCAGTACTTC.

The J gene is TRBJ2-5, the V gene TRBV9, with 12 bases lining up with TRBD2. Germline values: CDR1 SGDLS, CDR2 YYNGEE. The CDR3 length is 15 residues. V lost 4 bases to trimming and J lost 11 bases; unmatched junction nucleotides: 12. The CDR3, as DNA: TGTGCCAGCAGCTACTCTAGCGGGAGGGGTATTGAGCAGTACTTC. Protein: CASSYSSGRGIEQYF.

The chain carries TRBV3-1 and TRBJ1-5; D remains ambiguous. Trimming removed 4 bases from V and 0 bases from J, with 7 bases in between. Germline CDR1 LGHDT, CDR2 YNNKEL (reference sequence). The CDR3 is 14 residues long. The CDR3 DNA is TGTGCCAGCAGCCGACACACTAGCAATCAGCCCCAGCATTTT. The encoded protein is CASSRHTSNQPQHF.

This clonotype was seen a handful of times. V is TRBV9 and J is TRBJ2-3; TRBD2 matches at 11 bases. V lost 0 bases, J lost 4 bases, and 4 bases stayed unmatched. The CDR3 runs 16 residues. The germline V gene encodes CDR1 SGDLS and CDR2 YYNGEE. DNA for the CDR3: TGTGCCAGCAGCGTAGCTACTAGCGGGAGACCAGATACGCAGTATTTT. Translated, it gives CASSVATSGRPDTQYF.

V gene TRBV18 combines with J gene TRBJ2-7, with 10 bases that match TRBD2. CDR3 length equals 15 residues. Germline trimming cut 2 bases from V and 3 bases from J; bases unmatched to any gene: 4. The germline V gene encodes CDR1 KGHSH and CDR2 LQKENI. DNA of the CDR3: TGTGCCAGCTCACCAATAACTAGCGGGATCTACGAGCAGTACTTC. This gives the protein CASSPITSGIYEQYF.

The chain couples TRBV21-1 to TRBJ2-2; TRBD1 is the table's D call, not checked against the DNA. TRBV21-1 is a pseudogene locus. This CDR3 is built from 15 residues. Written as DNA, the CDR3 is TGTGCCAGCACCTGGGGGGCCCGGAACACCGGGGAGCTGTTTTTT. Translated: CASTWGARNTGELFF.

This clonotype was seen at least ten times. V is TRBV21-1 and J is TRBJ2-1; no check of the table's D call, TRBD2, against the DNA was made. TRBV21-1 is deemed a pseudogene. There are 18 residues in the CDR3. CDR3 sequence (DNA): TGTGCCAGCAACGCAAAGTATAGCACGGGAGAGACCTACAATGAGCAGTTCTTC. Translated: CASNAKYSTGETYNEQFF.

The rearrangement joins TRBV5-6 to TRBJ1-5; no reliable D call. Germline CDR1 is SGHDT and CDR2 is YYEEEE. The CDR3 contains 15 residues. The germline V and J ends were trimmed by 3 bases and 6 bases, with 16 bases remaining between them. CDR3 loop: CASSSLGVGSQPQHF. The CDR3 DNA is TGTGCCAGCAGCTCGCTCGGGGTTGGTAGTCAGCCCCAGCATTTT.

The chain has TRBV20-1 and TRBJ2-1, with 7 bases that match TRBD1. The V gene's germline CDR1 is DFQATT and CDR2 SNEGSKA (reference sequence). The CDR3 runs 12 residues. The J segment lost 9 bases and the V segment lost 6 bases, leaving 8 bases of the junction unmatched. The CDR3 DNA follows: TGCAGTGCAACATCAGGGGGTGGTGAGCAGTTCTTC. The encoded protein is CSATSGGGEQFF.

J is TRBJ2-5 and V is TRBV20-1; TRBD2 matches 10 bases. CDR3 length equals 13 residues. CDR1 and CDR2 from the germline V gene are DFQATT and SNEGSKA (reference sequence). The CDR3 region has the DNA TGCAGGGTAGGAGCGGGAGGGCCCGAGACCCAGTACTTC. Protein: CRVGAGGPETQYF.

This clonotype was observed many times. The chain uses TRBV27 and TRBJ2-6; D unclear. This CDR3 has 14 residues. V lost 5 bases and J lost 4, with 9 bases in between. Looked up from germline, CDR1 is MNHEY and CDR2 is SMNVEV (reference sequence). This CDR3 is CASSAKTGANVLTF. Written as DNA, the CDR3 is TGTGCCAGCAGTGCCAAGACAGGGGCCAACGTCCTGACTTTC. Using reference TRBV27 and TRBJ2-6 for the parts outside the CDR3, the full variable domain is EAQVTQNPRYLITVTGKKLTVTCSQNMNHEYMSWYRQDPGLGLRQIYYSMNVEVTDKGDVPEGYKVSRKEKRNFPLILESPSPNQTSLYFCASSAKTGANVLTFGAGSRLTVL.

This sequence joins TRBV29-1 and TRBJ2-3; D ambiguous. V was shortened by 5 bases and J by 3 bases, with 9 bases between the two germline ends. The CDR3 consists of 12 residues. Germline values: CDR1 SQVTM, CDR2 ANQGSEA. CDR3 coding DNA: TGCAGCGTTAATCGTGGGACAGATACGCAGTATTTT. This translates into CSVNRGTDTQYF.

The sample holds a few counts of this clonotype. Germline and junction disagree at one end, which may indicate a read error. This chain uses TRBV2 with TRBJ2-7; 10 bases are shared with TRBD1. Germline lookup yields CDR1 SNHLY and CDR2 FYNNEI. The CDR3 spans 14 residues. CDR3 bases: TGTGCCAGCAGGACGGACAGGGGGTCCTCCGAGCAGTACTTC. Its translation is CASRTDRGSSEQYF.

In this sample, this clonotype turned up a few times. This chain uses TRBV7-9 with TRBJ2-4; D not certain. Germline V gene sequence: CDR1 SEHNR, CDR2 FQNEAQ (reference sequence). The V and J ends lost 5 bases and 1 base respectively, with 15 bases between them. The CDR3 runs 16 residues. The CDR3 DNA follows: TGTGCCAGCAGCCCGACTCCAAGAGCCGCCAAAAACATTCAGTACTTC. This encodes CASSPTPRAAKNIQYF.

The chain couples TRBV5-1 to TRBJ2-5; D possibly uses TRBD1 or TRBD2 (5 bases each). Trimming took 6 bases from V and 4 from J, leaving 16 bases between them. Germline V gene sequence: CDR1 SGHRS, CDR2 YFSETQ. The CDR3 has 14 amino acids. CDR3 DNA: TGCGCCAGCACCGGGACCTTCGACAGAGAGACCCAGTACTTC. Translated, it gives CASTGTFDRETQYF.

The J gene is TRBJ2-5, the V gene TRBV25-1; a weak D match, TRBD2 (6 bases). The J call may not be correct, given that the DNA end is closer to TRBJ2-7. There are 13 residues in the CDR3. Germline V lookup: CDR1 MGHDK, CDR2 SYGVNS. CDR3 nucleotides: TGTGCCAGCAGTCCTAGCGATCCCTACGAGCAGTACTTC. This codes for CASSPSDPYEQYF.

The table lists this clonotype with many counts. The rearrangement uses TRBV28 and TRBJ2-3; 8 positions agree with TRBD2. CDR1 is MDHEN, CDR2 SYDVKM, per germline. The length of the CDR3 is 14 residues. V was clipped by 3 bases and J by 5 bases; unmatched bases: 4. The CDR3 protein is CASSLLGTRDTQYF. DNA of the CDR3: TGTGCCAGCAGTTTGCTCGGGACTAGAGATACGCAGTATTTT.

This clonotype turned up a few times. The J gene is TRBJ1-4, the V gene TRBV29-1; tentative D call: TRBD1 (5 bases). The CDR3 has 13 amino acids. Germline loops: CDR1 SQVTM, CDR2 ANQGSEA. V was clipped by 0 bases and J by 7 bases, with 9 bases between them. CDR3 bases: TGCAGCGTTGAAGACGAGGGGCGTGAAAAACTGTTTTTT. Protein: CSVEDEGREKLFF.

On this clonotype: One junction end disagrees with the germline gene, perhaps due to a read error. The rearrangement links TRBV11-1 to TRBJ1-6, with 7 nucleotides matching TRBD1. The CDR3 extends over 15 amino acids. Germline CDR1 and CDR2: SGHAT and FQDESV (reference sequence). The CDR3, as DNA: TGTGCAAGCAGCTTACAGGGGTACGGCTCCTCACCCCCCCACTTT. Protein: CASSLQGYGSSPPHF.

This clonotype was counted between two and nine times. The rearrangement uses TRBV3-1 and TRBJ1-2; 8 bases are shared with TRBD1. This CDR3 region has 15 residues. Germline loops: CDR1 LGHDT, CDR2 YNNKEL (reference sequence). After removal of 4 bases from V and 8 bases from J, the junction contained 12 bases not matched to a gene. Here the CDR3 reads CASSRDLGQGGGYTF. Here the CDR3 DNA reads TGTGCCAGCAGCCGGGACCTCGGACAGGGAGGCGGCTACACCTTC.